Described below is a single TCR beta chain sequence and its context. The data were taken from a study of blood T cell repertoires in COVID-19. Trimming at V came to 3 bases and at J to 5 bases, leaving 11 bases not matched to a gene. The V gene's germline CDR1 is MGHRA and CDR2 YSYEKL. This CDR3 is built from 16 residues. Some clones are missing from TCRdb's copy, which holds only in-frame ones; the method was immunoSEQ multiplex PCR. Of 130,000 or so clones listed, approximately 86% are singletons. The chain carries TRBV4-1 and TRBJ2-7, with 9 bases that match TRBD1. The sample was peripheral blood. This TCR was sampled from a woman in her fifties or sixties who had recovered from COVID-19. In DNA form, the CDR3 reads TGCGCCAGCAGCCATGGAGGACAGGGGACCGGGAACGAGCAGTACTTC. This sequence encodes CASSHGGQGTGNEQYF.